This T cell receptor (beta chain) comes out of a study of vaccination effects on CD4 cells after COVID-19. Produced via immunoSEQ multiplex PCR; TCRdb's table is partial and in-frame only. The sample records roughly 42,000 clones, roughly 76% being singletons. This clone has only a few counts. Its target is not known. Sequencing was preceded by expansion of antigen-specific CD4+ T cells with viral peptide pools in the ViraFEST assay. The authors isolated CD4+ T cells after around 11 days of culture. People in the vaccine group had not been infected with SARS-CoV-2 before, and their nucleocapsid antibodies were negative. Cells had half their medium changed to IL-2 medium on days 3 and 7. This receptor was obtained from a human donor who received a COVID-19 vaccine. Sequencing used CD4+ T cells from PBMCs cultured with HCoV-OC43 spike peptides, obtained before COVID-19 vaccination. Stated subset: HCoV-OC43 spike overlapping peptide pool stimulation.

CDR3 amino acids: CASSFLPYYTGDDGYTF. The CDR3 nucleotides read TGCGCCAGCAGCTTCCTCCCGTATTATACAGGGGATGACGGCTACACCTTC. This chain joins TRBV5-1 and TRBJ1-2, with 7 bases aligning to TRBD1. Germline trimming cut 2 bases from V and 8 bases from J; bases unmatched to any gene: 18. The CDR3 length is 17 residues. Germline V gives CDR1 SGHRS, CDR2 YFSETQ.